Listed here are 7 T cell receptor beta chains from one sample, sequenced in a study of Graves' ophthalmopathy and Graves' hyperthyroidism. Amplification from RNA transcripts yielded the TCR beta CDR3 regions. An opening RT-PCR round employed HTBI primers and preceded a second-round multiplex PCR. TCRdb called the multiplex PCR reads again in MiXCR, with one record for every CDR3 protein. Found here are 560,000 or so distinct CDR3 sequences, just under 40% of them singletons; the top ten hold less than 4.5%. The specimen sequenced was peripheral blood or thyroid tissue (not recorded which). These receptors originate from an adult man with Graves' hyperthyroidism.

This clonotype was observed a few times. The J gene is TRBJ1-5, the V gene TRBV7-3; TRBD1 aligns across 7 bases. Germline V gene sequence: CDR1 SGHTA, CDR2 FQGTGA. J was trimmed by 0 bases and V by 5 bases; bases with no gene match: 16. The CDR3 sequence is 19 residues long. The CDR3 here is CASSPRPPGQNLSNQPQHF. DNA of the CDR3: TGTGCCAGCAGCCCACGGCCCCCGGGACAGAACCTTAGCAATCAGCCCCAGCATTTT.

This clonotype has a single count. The junction departs from the called germline gene at one end, perhaps through a read error. V gene TRBV7-9 combines with J gene TRBJ2-3, with D maybe TRBD2 (6 bases). The germline CDR1 and CDR2 sequences are SEHNR and FQNEAQ (reference sequence). The CDR3 runs to 17 residues. Here the CDR3 reads CASSQDGSPGVTDTQYF. For the CDR3, the DNA is TGCGCCAGCAGCCAAGATGGTTCGCCGGGGGTCACAGATACGCAGTATTTT.

Concerning this clonotype itself: An end of the junction differs from the germline gene, which may be a read error. The chain links TRBV7-2 to TRBJ2-7; D unresolved. This CDR3 spans 13 amino acids. In germline, CDR1 is SGHTA, CDR2 FQGNSA. This CDR3 is CASSQDRAYEHYF. CDR3 nucleotide sequence: TGTGCCAGCAGCCAAGATCGGGCCTACGAGCATTACTTC. Looking up the rest from reference TRBV7-2 and TRBJ2-7 gives the full variable domain: GAGVSQSPSNKVTEKGKDVELRCDPISGHTALYWYRQSLGQGLEFLIYFQGNSAPDKSGLPSDRFSAERTGGSVSTLTIQRTQQEDSAVYLCASSQDRAYEHYFGPGTRLTVT.

This clonotype turned up a few times. This sequence joins TRBV12-3 or TRBV12-4 and TRBJ2-2, with TRBD1 matching over 7 bases. V dropped 6 bases and J dropped 7; count of bases not matched to a gene: 11. The CDR3 loop spans 15 amino acids. CDR3 loop: CASRESQGLDGELFF. The CDR3 DNA is TGTGCCAGCAGGGAGTCACAGGGGTTAGACGGGGAGCTGTTTTTT.

This sequence joins TRBV29-1 and TRBJ1-2, with 8 nucleotides matching TRBD1. Germline V gene data show CDR1 as SQVTM and CDR2 as ANQGSEA. The CDR3 runs to 16 residues. V lost 4 bases and J lost 8; bases outside the gene matches: 18. The CDR3 nucleotides read TGCAGCGTTGCCGGGACTAGCGGACAGGGCAGCGGCGGCTACACCTTC. It encodes CSVAGTSGQGSGGYTF.

This clonotype was seen ten or more times. The chain combines TRBV7-9 with TRBJ1-2; D uncertain. CDR1 and CDR2 from the germline V gene are SEHNR and FQNEAQ (reference sequence). The CDR3 has 15 residues. V shed 5 bases and J shed 8 bases, with 21 bases lying between them. In nucleotides, the CDR3 is TGTGCCAGCAGCCAAGATGGGAACGCCGCGGGAGGCTACACCTTC. Residues: CASSQDGNAAGGYTF.

In its sample, this clonotype was seen once. Its ends do not fully match the called genes, so a read error is possible. The V call is TRBV5-5, the J call TRBJ2-5; D remains ambiguous. This CDR3 comprises 16 residues. Germline lookup yields CDR1 SGHKS and CDR2 YYEKEE (reference sequence). CDR3 residues: CASSLGCRLLEETQYF. The CDR3 coding sequence is TGCGCCAGCAGCTTGGGGTGCAGGCTTTTGGAAGAGACCCAGTACTTC.